The source of this TCR beta chain is a study of human T cells and chemical hapten exposure. This clonotype was seen repeatedly, ten times or more. Authors' processing steps: Per sample, the median was 95,638 TCRs, with values from around 24,000 to 710,000. Via MiXCR, TCRdb re-called the RACE reads, giving one row per CDR3 protein. The V and J calls shown here were made by TCRdb, not taken from the authors' results. The sample lists 300,000 to 450,000 distinct CDR3 sequences, 4.5% to 7% occurring once. The CDR3 runs to 14 residues. The germline V gene encodes CDR1 LGHDT and CDR2 YNNKEL (reference sequence). V gave up 4 bases and J gave up 9 bases; unmatched junction bases: 11. Indicated time point: pre-sensitization, week 0. Treatment denoted: therapeutic diphenylcyclopropenone sensitization with weekly scalp DPC.

This clonotype was sampled from a woman aged 18-29 years with alopecia areata. Some clones in this sample may be carry-over from other donors' samples. The source material was whole blood, sampled in connection with sensitization to the hapten diphenylcyclopropenone (DPC). The chain links TRBV3-1 to TRBJ1-2; 7 bases are shared with TRBD1. CDR3 loop: CASSRQGGRGSYTF. The CDR3 nucleotides are TGTGCCAGCAGCCGCCAGGGGGGCCGAGGGAGCTACACCTTC.